This T cell receptor (beta chain) is drawn from a study of somatic mutations in cytotoxic T cells in rheumatoid arthritis. Findings and caveats of the study: Unlike healthy controls, rheumatoid arthritis patients had CD8+ clonality that increased with age. A largest CD8+ clone above 20% of CD8+ cells occurred in about an eighth of the roughly 65 patients.

As regards this clone: Its specificity is unknown.

Clones were read by immunoSEQ multiplex PCR, and TCRdb kept only the in-frame ones, dropping some. The repertoire holds 7,100 or so clones, with around four fifths as singletons. V lost 7 bases and J lost 5; bases outside the gene matches: 7. The CDR3 totals 13 residues. The V gene's germline CDR1 is MNHNY and CDR2 SVGAGI (reference sequence). The sequence derives from an adult with rheumatoid arthritis. Sequencing was carried out using CD8+ T cells sorted from blood. The rearrangement uses TRBV6-6 and TRBJ1-2; 7 bases align to TRBD1. The CDR3 bases are TGTGCCAGCACTGTGAGACAGGGATATGGCTACACCTTC. It codes for CASTVRQGYGYTF.